These 8 T cell receptor beta chains were sequenced from one sample in a study of CD8 T cells in ankylosing spondylitis. Their specific antigens are unknown. Study-wide results and caveats: It appeared that ankylosing spondylitis blood was characterized by a TCR beta motif of several highly homologous variants.

TCRdb itself ran the 5' RACE reads through MiXCR, one entry per CDR3 protein. The table records about 390,000 distinct CDR3 sequences, about 20% of them present only once. The sample consisted of blood, either unsorted or a sorted T cell fraction (not recorded which). Receptors were obtained from a male donor with ankylosing spondylitis.

The V and J genes are TRBV20-1 and TRBJ2-3; D remains ambiguous. Trimming removed 8 bases at V and 2 bases at J, with 11 bases between. The CDR3 is made up of 12 amino acids. CDR1 and CDR2 from the germline V gene are DFQATT and SNEGSKA (reference sequence). The DNA of the CDR3 is TGCAGTATAACGCTCTACACAGATACGCAGTATTTT. Encoded protein: CSITLYTDTQYF.

The sample holds one count of this clonotype. The gene calls are TRBV9 and TRBJ2-2; 8 nucleotides match TRBD2. There are 16 residues in the CDR3. V shed 0 bases, J shed 8 bases, and the junction held 9 bases outside the gene matches. The V gene's germline CDR1 is SGDLS and CDR2 YYNGEE. The CDR3: CASSVARLAGSGELFF. Written as DNA, the CDR3 is TGTGCCAGCAGCGTAGCTCGGCTAGCGGGTTCTGGGGAGCTGTTTTTT.

The chain recombines TRBV7-2 with TRBJ2-7; D ambiguous. There are 15 residues in the CDR3. V gave up 0 bases and J gave up 2 bases, with 11 bases separating them. Germline values: CDR1 SGHTA, CDR2 FQGNSA. CDR3 in DNA: TGTGCCAGCAGCTTAGCACGTCAGTTTACCTACGAGCAGTACTTC. Protein: CASSLARQFTYEQYF.

This clonotype has ten or more counts. The gene calls are TRBV29-1 and TRBJ1-4; TRBD1 might be the D (5 bases). Germline CDR1 SQVTM, CDR2 ANQGSEA. This CDR3 region has 13 residues. V was clipped by 4 bases and J by 4 bases, with 10 bases between them. The CDR3 loop reads CSVGSGGNEKLFF. CDR3 nucleotides: TGCAGCGTTGGGAGTGGGGGTAATGAAAAACTGTTTTTT.

The CDR3 reads CASRPGQFNSPLHF. In DNA form, the CDR3 reads TGTGCCAGCAGACCGGGACAGTTTAATTCACCCCTCCACTTT. The V gene is TRBV27, the J gene TRBJ1-6; TRBD1 aligns across 7 bases. V lost 6 bases and J lost 6; bases outside the gene matches: 5. The CDR3 is 14 amino acids. The germline CDR1 and CDR2 sequences are MNHEY and SMNVEV (reference sequence).

The V call is TRBV28, the J call TRBJ1-1, with D perhaps matching TRBD1 (6 bases). The germline gives CDR1 MDHEN, CDR2 SYDVKM. With 5 bases removed from V and 1 base from J, the gap between germline ends came to 8 bases. CDR3 length: 13 amino acids. The CDR3 loop reads CASSTGWNTEAFF. The CDR3 DNA follows: TGTGCCAGCAGTACAGGGTGGAACACTGAAGCTTTCTTT.

This rearrangement joins TRBV28 to TRBJ2-1; the D gene is possibly TRBD2 (6 bases). V was cut by 3 bases and J by 4 bases, with 10 bases left in between. CDR1 is MDHEN and CDR2 is SYDVKM in the germline V gene. The CDR3 is 14 residues long. CDR3 in amino acids: CASSLRDFYNEQFF. The DNA of the CDR3 is TGTGCCAGCAGTTTGAGGGACTTTTACAATGAGCAGTTCTTC.

This clonotype was detected a few times. The chain has TRBV6-4 and TRBJ2-7; TRBD2 might be the D (5 bases). The CDR3 has 15 residues. CDR1 is MRHNA and CDR2 is SNTAGT in the germline V gene. V was trimmed by 7 bases and J by 7 bases, leaving 23 bases between them. CDR3 protein: CASTLLDGILREQYF. The CDR3 bases are TGTGCCAGCACACTACTCGACGGGATCCTACGAGAGCAGTACTTC.